Following are 15 T cell receptor beta chains from one sample sequenced in a study of Ad26.COV2.S vaccination and SARS-CoV-2 variants. Treatment indicated: around 19 received Ad26.COV2.S at low or high dose, single or two shots; about 5 received placebo; per-sample allocation not given. Following the first vaccine or placebo injection, samples were taken on day 63. Sequenced by immunoSEQ multiplex PCR; TCRdb stores in-frame clones only, minus some. The sample holds roughly 500,000 clones, approximately 89% seen once. The sample was peripheral blood, taken in a trial of Ad26.COV2.S vaccine versus placebo. These receptors originate from a person aged 18 to 65 who received the Ad26.COV2.S COVID-19 vaccine or a placebo.

The rearrangement links TRBV21-1 to TRBJ1-5. TRBV21-1 is a recognized pseudogene. The CDR3 consists of 8 residues. In DNA form, the CDR3 reads TGTGCCAGCCAGCCCCAGCATTTT. Translated, it gives CASQPQHF.

The chain has TRBV6-5 and TRBJ2-1; TRBD1 matches 7 bases. J was trimmed by 9 bases and V by 5 bases; bases with no gene match: 7. This CDR3 contains 13 residues. In germline, CDR1 is MNHEY, CDR2 SVGAGI. The CDR3, as DNA: TGTGCCAGCAGTACCGACAGGGTTAGTGAGCAGTTCTTC. This codes for CASSTDRVSEQFF.

The V and J genes are TRBV10-1 and TRBJ2-7; 10 bases are a match to TRBD1. The CDR3 loop spans 14 amino acids. The V segment lost 8 bases and the J segment 1 base; nucleotides outside the gene matches: 5. Germline lookup yields CDR1 WNHNN and CDR2 SYGVQD (reference sequence). CDR3 protein: CASRGQGSSYEQYV. For the CDR3, the DNA is TGCGCCAGCCGGGGACAGGGGTCGTCCTACGAGCAGTACGTC.

The chain couples TRBV2 to TRBJ2-3; D might be TRBD2 (6 bases). Trimming cost V 7 bases and J 4 bases, with 12 bases left between them. Germline V gene sequence: CDR1 SNHLY, CDR2 FYNNEI. This CDR3 is built from 13 residues. DNA of the CDR3: TGTGCCAGCATTCGGAGGAGGGCAGATACGCAGTATTTT. Its translation is CASIRRRADTQYF.

The chain couples TRBV4-2 to TRBJ2-6, with unresolved D. This CDR3 has 17 residues. The germline V gene encodes CDR1 LGHNA and CDR2 YNFKEQ. Trimming left V 4 bases short and J 0 bases short, with 13 bases between. The DNA for the CDR3 is TGTGCCAGCAGCCCAATCGGTCGTATCTCTGGGGCCAACGTCCTGACTTTC. Translated, it gives CASSPIGRISGANVLTF.

The chain carries TRBV28 and TRBJ1-5; D uncertain. This CDR3 is 12 amino acids long. V lost 4 bases and J 4 bases, leaving 5 bases between the germline ends. The V gene's germline CDR1 is MDHEN and CDR2 SYDVKM. CDR3 sequence reads: CASSSENQPQHF. In DNA, the CDR3 is TGTGCCAGCAGTTCGGAAAATCAGCCCCAGCATTTT.

V gene TRBV4-3 combines with J gene TRBJ2-7, with D possibly TRBD1 on 7 matching bases. Trimming removed 1 base from V and 3 bases from J, with 22 bases in between. The CDR3 consists of 18 residues. The germline V gene encodes CDR1 LGHNA and CDR2 YSLEER. This CDR3 reads CASSQGWAATGTFYEQYF. The CDR3 nucleotides are TGCGCCAGCAGCCAAGGATGGGCCGCGACAGGGACTTTCTACGAGCAGTACTTC.

The genes are TRBV19 and TRBJ1-4; tentative D call: TRBD1 (5 bases). The CDR3 runs 17 residues. Germline lookup yields CDR1 LNHDA and CDR2 SQIVND (reference sequence). Trimming left V 5 bases short and J 3 bases short, with 19 bases between. This CDR3 reads CASSPGGEGWSNEKLFF. The CDR3, as DNA: TGTGCCAGTAGTCCGGGCGGGGAGGGGTGGTCTAATGAAAAACTGTTTTTT.

The rearrangement joins TRBV5-1 to TRBJ2-2, with 10 bases that match TRBD2. Trimming at V came to 0 bases and at J to 4 bases, leaving 6 bases not matched to a gene. This CDR3 is built from 17 residues. From germline, CDR1 is SGHRS and CDR2 YFSETQ. The CDR3: CASSLVPSGSPTGELFF. The CDR3 DNA reads as TGCGCCAGCAGCTTGGTCCCTAGCGGGAGTCCCACCGGGGAGCTGTTTTTT. Together with reference TRBV5-1 and TRBJ2-2, the CDR3 gives the full variable domain: KAGVTQTPRYLIKTRGQQVTLSCSPISGHRSVSWYQQTPGQGLQFLFEYFSETQRNKGNFPGRFSGRQFSNSRSEMNVSTLELGDSALYLCASSLVPSGSPTGELFFGEGSRLTVL.

V is TRBV15 and J is TRBJ1-4; D gene unclear. The CDR3 runs to 15 residues. Trimming removed 7 bases at V and 4 bases at J, with 16 bases between. Germline assignment: CDR1 LNHNV and CDR2 YYDKDF (reference sequence). CDR3 DNA: TGTGCCACCACCTGGGCGGGGTTGGGTAATGAAAAACTGTTTTTT. Encoded protein: CATTWAGLGNEKLFF.

This chain uses TRBV7-2 with TRBJ1-1, with a possible D match to TRBD1 (6 bases). CDR1 and CDR2 from the germline V gene are SGHTA and FQGNSA. The CDR3 extends over 14 amino acids. With 5 bases removed from V and 0 bases from J, the gap between germline ends came to 10 bases. The CDR3 nucleotides are TGTGCCAGCAGCCCTAGGGGGATGAACACTGAAGCTTTCTTT. This translates into CASSPRGMNTEAFF. The full variable domain, with the rest looked up from reference TRBV7-2 and TRBJ1-1, is GAGVSQSPSNKVTEKGKDVELRCDPISGHTALYWYRQSLGQGLEFLIYFQGNSAPDKSGLPSDRFSAERTGGSVSTLTIQRTQQEDSAVYLCASSPRGMNTEAFFGQGTRLTVV.

The rearrangement joins TRBV2 to TRBJ1-5; 8 positions match TRBD1. The trim removed 6 bases at V and 0 bases at J, leaving 7 bases unmatched. Per the germline V gene, CDR1 is SNHLY and CDR2 is FYNNEI. The CDR3 contains 16 residues. DNA for the CDR3: TGTGCCAGCAGGAGGGACAGGACTTTTAGCAATCAGCCCCAGCATTTT. This encodes CASRRDRTFSNQPQHF.

V gene TRBV19 combines with J gene TRBJ2-5, with TRBD2 matching over 14 bases. V lost 3 bases and J lost 5; bases outside the gene matches: 11. The germline V gene encodes CDR1 LNHDA and CDR2 SQIVND (reference sequence). The CDR3 is 18 amino acids. CDR3 amino acids: CASSIAKGLAGVKETQYF. The DNA of the CDR3 is TGTGCCAGTAGTATTGCCAAGGGACTAGCGGGGGTGAAGGAGACCCAGTACTTC.

This chain uses TRBV18 with TRBJ2-7; weak D call: TRBD1 (6 bases). CDR1 is KGHSH and CDR2 is LQKENI in the germline V gene. The V end was cut by 3 bases, the J end by 2 bases, with 23 bases between. The CDR3 is 18 residues long. The CDR3 is CASSPLSGLYRAPYEQYV. CDR3 bases: TGTGCCAGCTCACCTCTCTCGGGGCTTTACAGGGCCCCCTACGAGCAGTACGTC.

V usage is TRBV2 and J usage is TRBJ2-2; D remains unclear. Trimming took off 5 bases at V and 4 bases at J, with 8 bases between the two ends. CDR3 size: 13 residues. Germline V lookup: CDR1 SNHLY, CDR2 FYNNEI. CDR3 DNA: TGTGCCAGCAGTCCGGAACTCACCGGGGAGCTGTTTTTT. It codes for CASSPELTGELFF.